What follows describes a single T cell receptor (beta chain). Its target antigen remains unknown. Base qualities are not recorded, but no much larger clone differs from it by a single base. This sample stems from a study of PD-1 blockade in mismatch repair-deficient tumors (dated by TCRdb to 2016 to 2017). Background on the whole study: Between late 2013 and late 2016, the trial enrolled 65 to 95 consecutive patients with 11 to 12 types of mismatch repair-deficient cancer, all of whom had received prior treatment and were progressing. Deep sequencing of TCR CDR3 regions was used to track tumor-associated T cell clones in peripheral blood of patients responding to PD-1 blockade. Beyond this particular receptor, the publication reports: Clones residing in the tumor, which were often undetectable in blood before treatment, expanded quickly after pembrolizumab and then contracted, generally before radiologic responses.

For each enrolled patient, mismatch repair deficiency was established using either polymerase chain reaction or immunohistochemistry. Three patients who responded to pembrolizumab therapy underwent TCR sequencing. Pembrolizumab PD-1 blockade was prospectively tested in advanced mismatch repair-deficient cancers, regardless of tissue of origin, in the phase II trial. Peripheral blood T cell samples were serially collected before and at multiple times after PD-1 blockade was started. Blood sampling times were expressed in weeks after the first pembrolizumab dose. The library was produced with the immunoSEQ multiplex PCR assay. The immuneACCESS repertoire file appears here via TCRdb, limited to in-frame rearrangements. These files lack a portion of the clones; in checked studies, under half of the deficit traces to unresolved V genes, and the cause of the others is not known. A total of more than 85,000 clones appear in this sample, about four fifths of them only once. Approximately 6.5% of the sample is held by the ten biggest clonotypes.

This clonotype was sampled from an adult with mismatch repair-deficient cancer. The source material was peripheral blood, sampled about 33 weeks after starting pembrolizumab.

The CDR3 is CASNFQGGNQPQHF. The nucleotide sequence is TGTGCCAGTAATTTCCAGGGAGGTAATCAGCCCCAGCATTTT. The chain uses TRBV19 and TRBJ1-5; a tentative D call is TRBD1 (5 bases match). According to the germline V gene (reference sequence), CDR1 reads LNHDA and CDR2 reads SQIVND. Counted from cysteine to phenylalanine, this CDR3 has 14 amino acids. Solely the CDR3 DNA is kept, with 42 bases framed from the first base. Deletion took 7 bases off V and 4 bases off J, with a span of 14 bases between the germline ends.